These 13 T cell receptor beta chains share one sample of origin, sequenced in a study of PD-L1 blockade in urothelial cancer. Profiled with immunoSEQ multiplex PCR; TCRdb holds only in-frame clones, not every one. The sample consists of about 110,000 clones, about 85% of them appearing once. The sequencing here drew on PBMCs, taken around atezolizumab (anti-PD-L1) treatment. The receptors derive from a man in his fifties with urothelial cancer.

The chain couples TRBV12-5 to TRBJ1-2; the D is unclear. V lost 0 bases and J 1 base, leaving 6 bases between the germline ends. The V gene's germline CDR1 is LGHNT and CDR2 FRNRAP. This CDR3 is built from 14 residues. In nucleotides, the CDR3 is TGTGCTAGTGGTTTGGTACGCGATAACTATGGCTACACCTTC. Encoded protein: CASGLVRDNYGYTF. The whole variable domain, filled in from reference TRBV12-5 and TRBJ1-2, reads DARVTQTPRHKVTEMGQEVTMRCQPILGHNTVFWYRQTMMQGLELLAYFRNRAPLDDSGMPKDRFSAEMPDATLATLKIQPSEPRDSAVYFCASGLVRDNYGYTFGSGTRLTVV.

The CDR3 is CASSQQGSGYTF. The DNA for the CDR3 is TGTGCCAGCAGTCAACAGGGGAGTGGCTACACCTTC. J is TRBJ1-2 and V is TRBV28; 7 positions match TRBD1. With 5 bases clipped from V and 7 bases from J, the junction kept 4 bases outside the gene matches. Germline assignment: CDR1 MDHEN and CDR2 SYDVKM. The CDR3 runs to 12 residues.

The chain joins TRBV5-1 to TRBJ2-7, with a possible D match to TRBD2 (6 bases). Germline V CDR1 and CDR2: SGHRS, YFSETQ. The V end lost 2 bases, the J end lost 3 bases, and 9 bases lay between the germline ends. This CDR3 contains 13 residues. CDR3 sequence reads: CASSFEGGYEQYF. The CDR3 DNA reads as TGCGCCAGCAGCTTTGAGGGAGGCTACGAGCAGTACTTC.

This clone appeared a single time. V is TRBV30 and J is TRBJ1-4; D unclear. V lost 4 bases to trimming and J lost 5 bases, with 17 bases between them. Germline V gives CDR1 GTSNPN, CDR2 SVGIG (reference sequence). CDR3 length: 15 residues. The DNA for the CDR3 is TGTGCCTGGACTACCCCCGGCAGGTTCAATGAAAAACTGTTTTTT. Protein: CAWTTPGRFNEKLFF.

This clone was seen many times. This chain links TRBV18 with TRBJ2-7; TRBD1 aligns across 8 bases. CDR3 length: 18 amino acids. CDR1 is KGHSH and CDR2 is LQKENI in the germline V gene. The junction had 20 bases not matched to a gene; V was cut back by 3 bases and J by 7 bases. The CDR3 sequence is CASSPMSGRTGSVSEQYF. CDR3 DNA: TGTGCCAGCTCACCGATGTCGGGGAGGACAGGGAGTGTGAGTGAGCAGTACTTC.

V gene TRBV27 combines with J gene TRBJ2-1, with 11 bases that match TRBD2. V lost 3 bases and J lost 12; bases outside the gene matches: 10. Germline CDR1 reads MNHEY; CDR2 reads SMNVEV (reference sequence). The CDR3 loop spans 15 amino acids. CDR3: CASSFGLLAGGGQFF. CDR3 coding DNA: TGTGCCAGCAGTTTTGGGCTCCTAGCGGGAGGTGGGCAGTTCTTC.

The V call is TRBV5-4, the J call TRBJ2-7; a possible D gene is TRBD1 (5 bases). CDR1 SGHNT and CDR2 YYREEE come from the germline V gene (reference sequence). This CDR3 is built from 14 residues. Trimming shortened V by 4 bases and J by 0 bases, and 11 bases separated the two germline ends. The CDR3 sequence is CASSAQASSYEQYF. CDR3 in DNA: TGTGCCAGCAGCGCACAGGCCAGCTCCTACGAGCAGTACTTC.

This clone was recorded once. This sequence joins TRBV9 and TRBJ1-3; no firm D call. This CDR3 spans 14 amino acids. Trimming stripped 3 bases from V and 0 bases from J, with 7 bases between. Per germline, CDR1 SGDLS and CDR2 YYNGEE. CDR3 DNA: TGTGCCAGCAGCGAACAGAACTCTGGAAACACCATATATTTT. Translating it yields CASSEQNSGNTIYF.

The chain carries TRBV11-2 and TRBJ2-2, with 7 bases aligning to TRBD2. The V segment lost 3 bases and the J segment 0 bases; nucleotides outside the gene matches: 7. This CDR3 region has 17 residues. Germline assignment: CDR1 SGHAT and CDR2 FQNNGV. CDR3 sequence: CASSFPGTTSNTGELFF. The CDR3 nucleotides read TGTGCCAGCAGCTTCCCCGGGACTACTTCGAACACCGGGGAGCTGTTTTTT. Combining the CDR3 with reference TRBV11-2 and TRBJ2-2 gives the whole variable domain EAGVAQSPRYKIIEKRQSVAFWCNPISGHATLYWYQQILGQGPKLLIQFQNNGVVDDSQLPKDRFSAERLKGVDSTLKIQPAKLEDSAVYLCASSFPGTTSNTGELFFGEGSRLTVL.

Comments on this clone: The junction departs from the called germline gene at one end, perhaps through a read error. This chain links TRBV28 with TRBJ2-7, with D possibly matching TRBD2 (6 bases). This CDR3 is built from 15 residues. Germline CDR1 and CDR2: MDHEN and SYDVKM. The CDR3 DNA reads as TGTGCCAGCAGACGGACTAATTGGGGGTTCTACGAGCAGCACTTC. Translating gives CASRRTNWGFYEQHF.

This sequence joins TRBV7-3 and TRBJ2-3, with 10 nucleotides matching TRBD2. J was trimmed by 2 bases and V by 4 bases; bases with no gene match: 3. Germline V gene data show CDR1 as SGHTA and CDR2 as FQGTGA. The CDR3 is 15 residues long. Here the CDR3 reads CASSSLAGATDTQYF. CDR3 DNA sequence: TGTGCCAGCAGCTCTCTAGCGGGAGCCACAGATACGCAGTATTTT.

The rearrangement joins TRBV6-6 to TRBJ1-1, with D possibly matching TRBD1 (5 bases). This CDR3 is 12 amino acids long. Germline assignment: CDR1 MNHNY and CDR2 SVGAGI (reference sequence). V gave up 5 bases and J gave up 6 bases, with 10 bases separating them. The CDR3, as DNA: TGTGCCAGCAGTAGGACCAGGGCTGAAGCTTTCTTT. This gives the protein CASSRTRAEAFF.

The chain employs TRBV5-1 and TRBJ1-1, with D possibly TRBD1 on 6 matching bases. In germline, CDR1 is SGHRS, CDR2 YFSETQ. The CDR3 extends over 13 amino acids. V was clipped by 6 bases and J by 1 base, with 10 bases between them. CDR3 amino acids: CASNRDRNTEAFF. The CDR3 DNA sequence: TGCGCCAGCAACAGGGATAGGAACACTGAAGCTTTCTTT.